A single sample gave rise to the 25 T cell receptor beta chains below, sequenced in a study of blood T cell repertoires in COVID-19. Using immunoSEQ multiplex PCR, the repertoire was profiled, and TCRdb retains in-frame clones only, with some absent. The table has fewer than 200,000 clones, approximately 87% seen once. The sample taken for sequencing was PBMCs or T cells enriched from blood (not recorded which). These receptors were collected from a woman aged 45 to 65 who had recovered from COVID-19.

This sequence joins TRBV9 and TRBJ1-2, with D possibly TRBD1 on 6 matching bases. CDR1 is SGDLS and CDR2 is YYNGEE in the germline V gene. This CDR3 has 13 residues. Trimming removed 5 bases from V and 2 bases from J, with 10 bases in between. CDR3 in amino acids: CASRKGENYGYTF. The CDR3 DNA reads TGTGCCAGCAGAAAGGGGGAAAACTATGGCTACACCTTC.

The chain recombines TRBV11-3 with TRBJ2-3, with D tentatively TRBD2 (6 bases). The germline V and J ends were trimmed by 6 bases and 2 bases, with 12 bases remaining between them. The CDR3 extends over 14 amino acids. Germline V lookup: CDR1 SGHNT, CDR2 YENEEA. The CDR3 nucleotides read TGTGCCAGCAGTCGGGAGCGAGCCACAGATACGCAGTATTTT. This sequence encodes CASSRERATDTQYF.

The rearrangement joins TRBV3-1 (or the pseudogene TRBV3-2) to TRBJ1-1; D gene uncertain. Germline values: CDR1 LGHDT, CDR2 YNNKEL (reference sequence). The CDR3 sequence is 13 residues long. Trimming cost V 3 bases and J 1 base, with 6 bases left between them. CDR3 region: CASSQGANTEAFF. The CDR3 nucleotides read TGTGCCAGCAGCCAGGGCGCGAACACTGAAGCTTTCTTT.

The gene calls are TRBV10-3 and TRBJ1-2; D is unresolved. V was cut by 5 bases and J by 4 bases, with 11 bases left in between. The CDR3 extends over 13 amino acids. CDR1 and CDR2 from the germline V gene are ENHRY and SYGVKD. This CDR3 is CAISLNALYGYTF. CDR3 coding DNA: TGTGCCATCAGTCTGAACGCACTCTATGGCTACACCTTC.

In nucleotides, the CDR3 is TGTGCCAGTAGGATTACTAGCGCGAACACAGATACGCAGTATTTT. It encodes CASRITSANTDTQYF. V usage is TRBV19 and J usage is TRBJ2-3, with 7 bases identical to TRBD2. The CDR3 totals 15 residues. CDR1 is LNHDA, CDR2 SQIVND, per germline (reference sequence). The V and J ends lost 6 bases and 2 bases, in that order; junction bases with no gene match: 8. Complete variable domain (other parts from reference TRBV19 and TRBJ2-3): DGGITQSPKYLFRKEGQNVTLSCEQNLNHDAMYWYRQDPGQGLRLIYYSQIVNDFQKGDIAEGYSVSREKKESFPLTVTSAQKNPTAFYLCASRITSANTDTQYFGPGTRLTVL.

The table lists this clone with a few counts. The chain joins TRBV7-9 to TRBJ2-7, with a tentative D call TRBD1 (5 bases). Germline CDR1 and CDR2: SEHNR and FQNEAQ (reference sequence). Trimming took off 5 bases at V and 3 bases at J, with 14 bases between the two ends. The CDR3 runs 14 residues. CDR3 region: CASSLGQGVYEQYV. DNA of the CDR3: TGTGCCAGCAGCCTAGGCCAGGGCGTCTACGAGCAGTACGTC.

The rearrangement joins TRBV27 to TRBJ2-3, with 11 bases matching TRBD2. This CDR3 contains 15 residues. V gave up 5 bases and J gave up 6 bases; unmatched junction bases: 7. Germline V gene sequence: CDR1 MNHEY, CDR2 SMNVEV (reference sequence). This CDR3 is CASSTRLAGTDTQYF. CDR3 DNA sequence: TGTGCCAGCAGTACCCGACTAGCGGGGACGGATACGCAGTATTTT.

CDR3 loop: CASRTGANQPQHF. DNA of the CDR3: TGTGCCAGTAGGACAGGGGCAAATCAGCCCCAGCATTTT. V is TRBV19 and J is TRBJ1-5; 8 nucleotides match TRBD1. The CDR3 contains 13 residues. Trimming took 6 bases from V and 4 from J; bases not matched to a gene: 2. Germline assignment: CDR1 LNHDA and CDR2 SQIVND (reference sequence).

The chain uses TRBV24-1 and TRBJ1-1, with a tentative D call TRBD1 (5 bases). Germline V CDR1 and CDR2: KGHDR, SFDVKD. The germline V and J ends were trimmed by 9 bases and 10 bases, with 17 bases remaining between them. The CDR3 runs to 12 residues. CDR3 sequence reads: CATDWDFSGAFF. The CDR3 DNA is TGTGCCACCGACTGGGACTTTTCTGGAGCTTTCTTT.

The chain joins TRBV7-9 to TRBJ1-1, with D possibly being TRBD1 (6 bases). V gave up 4 bases and J gave up 4 bases, with 16 bases separating them. Per germline, CDR1 SEHNR and CDR2 FQNEAQ (reference sequence). The CDR3 covers 15 residues. DNA of the CDR3: TGTGCCAGCAGCTCAGGACACAGGGTTGGCACTGAAGCTTTCTTT. It translates to CASSSGHRVGTEAFF.

J is TRBJ2-5 and V is TRBV6-1; TRBD2 matches 9 bases. The germline V gene encodes CDR1 MNHNS and CDR2 SASEGT. This CDR3 region has 15 residues. The V and J ends lost 2 bases and 1 base, in that order; junction bases with no gene match: 2. CDR3 coding DNA: TGTGCCAGCAGTGAACTAGCGGGGACCCAAGAGACCCAGTACTTC. Its translation is CASSELAGTQETQYF.

The chain has TRBV6-5 and TRBJ1-5; D not certain. Trimming cost V 0 bases and J 0 bases, with 6 bases left between them. The CDR3 has 15 amino acids. In germline, CDR1 is MNHEY, CDR2 SVGAGI. This chain's CDR3 is CASSYSSYSNQPQHF. The CDR3 bases are TGTGCCAGCAGTTACTCGTCGTATAGCAATCAGCCCCAGCATTTT.

V usage is TRBV10-2 and J usage is TRBJ1-4; D not resolved. V shed 3 bases and J shed 4 bases, with 15 bases lying between them. This CDR3 is built from 16 residues. The germline V gene has CDR1 WSHSY and CDR2 SAAADI. DNA of the CDR3: TGCGCCAGCAGTGACGGAGGTTTTGCACGTAATGAAAAACTGTTTTTT. This sequence encodes CASSDGGFARNEKLFF.

This clone was recorded a few times. The genes are TRBV3-1 (or the pseudogene TRBV3-2) and TRBJ2-1; D not certain. V gave up 0 bases and J gave up 2 bases, with 11 bases separating them. The CDR3 has 16 amino acids. Germline V gene data show CDR1 as LGHDT and CDR2 as YNNKEL (reference sequence). The DNA of the CDR3 is TGTGCCAGCAGCCAAGACGAAAGAGCCCCCTACAATGAGCAGTTCTTC. Encoded protein: CASSQDERAPYNEQFF.

This chain links TRBV4-3 with TRBJ1-2; D is unresolved. CDR3 length: 15 amino acids. Germline V gene data show CDR1 as LGHNA and CDR2 as YSLEER. V shed 3 bases and J shed 0 bases, with 11 bases lying between them. Written as DNA, the CDR3 is TGCGCCAGCAGCCATCGGGGTGTAACTAACTATGGCTACACCTTC. It encodes CASSHRGVTNYGYTF.

The chain combines TRBV30 with TRBJ1-4; 7 bases map to TRBD1. There are 15 residues in the CDR3. Trimming at V came to 2 bases and at J to 2 bases, leaving 5 bases not matched to a gene. CDR1 is GTSNPN, CDR2 SVGIG, per germline (reference sequence). The CDR3 DNA sequence: TGTGCCTGGAGTAGAAAGACAGGGACTAATGAAAAACTGTTTTTT. Amino acids: CAWSRKTGTNEKLFF.

To note about this clone: Within the sample, other DNA sequences also encode this same CDR3. The V call is TRBV18, the J call TRBJ1-1; 9 bases line up with TRBD1. V shed 3 bases, J shed 1 base, and the junction held 3 bases outside the gene matches. Germline assignment: CDR1 KGHSH and CDR2 LQKENI. CDR3 size: 15 residues. CDR3 amino acids: CASSPLGQGNTEAFF. The DNA of the CDR3 is TGTGCCAGCTCACCCCTGGGACAGGGGAACACTGAAGCTTTCTTT.

V gene TRBV28 combines with J gene TRBJ2-1, with TRBD2 matching 9 bases. V lost 7 bases and J lost 5; bases outside the gene matches: 6. The CDR3 is 14 amino acids. Germline assignment: CDR1 MDHEN and CDR2 SYDVKM. The CDR3 loop is CASNGGGVNNEQFF. CDR3 nucleotides: TGTGCCAGCAATGGCGGGGGGGTCAACAATGAGCAGTTCTTC.

The rearrangement uses TRBV7-9 and TRBJ1-1; no reliable D call. With 5 bases removed from V and 0 bases from J, the gap between germline ends came to 7 bases. The CDR3 contains 13 residues. Per germline, CDR1 SEHNR and CDR2 FQNEAQ (reference sequence). The CDR3 sequence is CASSRAVNTEAFF. The CDR3 DNA sequence: TGTGCCAGCAGCCGCGCGGTGAACACTGAAGCTTTCTTT.

The chain joins TRBV10-3 to TRBJ1-5; 7 bases map to TRBD1. The J segment lost 6 bases and the V segment lost 6 bases, leaving 11 bases of the junction unmatched. The germline CDR1 and CDR2 sequences are ENHRY and SYGVKD. The length of the CDR3 is 15 residues. The CDR3 is CAISRTTGSSQPQHF. The CDR3 DNA follows: TGTGCCATCAGCAGGACGACAGGGTCCAGTCAGCCCCAGCATTTT.

This sequence joins TRBV12-3 or TRBV12-4 and TRBJ1-2; possibly TRBD1 for D (5 bases). The CDR3 has 11 amino acids. V gave up 8 bases and J gave up 11 bases, with 15 bases separating them. The CDR3 sequence: CASGKSYRYTF. The DNA for the CDR3 is TGTGCCAGCGGAAAGTCTTACAGGTACACCTTC.

The V and J genes are TRBV9 and TRBJ1-2; D is unresolved. CDR1 and CDR2 from the germline V gene are SGDLS and YYNGEE. This CDR3 has 15 residues. V was clipped by 0 bases and J by 8 bases, with 17 bases between them. CDR3 sequence: CASSVVEGGLLGYTF. The CDR3 region has the DNA TGTGCCAGCAGCGTAGTGGAGGGCGGTTTGTTGGGCTACACCTTC.

This clone appeared a single time. This rearrangement joins TRBV9 to TRBJ2-1, with 9 bases that match TRBD1. V gave up 1 base and J gave up 7 bases; unmatched junction bases: 6. The CDR3 sequence is 15 residues long. Germline V lookup: CDR1 SGDLS, CDR2 YYNGEE. The chain's CDR3 is CASSVWGQGLNEQFF. DNA of the CDR3: TGTGCCAGCAGCGTATGGGGACAGGGTTTGAATGAGCAGTTCTTC. The entire variable domain, with the rest obtained from reference TRBV9 and TRBJ2-1, is as follows: DSGVTQTPKHLITATGQRVTLRCSPRSGDLSVYWYQQSLDQGLQFLIQYYNGEERAKGNILERFSAQQFPDLHSELNLSSLELGDSALYFCASSVWGQGLNEQFFGPGTRLTVL.

On this clone: Other DNA sequences within the sample encode an identical CDR3. J is TRBJ2-5 and V is TRBV29-1, with D possibly being TRBD1 (6 bases). Germline assignment: CDR1 SQVTM and CDR2 ANQGSEA. CDR3 size: 13 residues. Trimming took 3 bases from V and 5 from J, leaving 13 bases between them. CDR3 nucleotide sequence: TGCAGCGTTGAGGGCAGGGGAGAGGAGACCCAGTACTTC. Translating gives CSVEGRGEETQYF.

The rearrangement joins TRBV5-6 to TRBJ1-5; D is uncertain. Germline V gene data show CDR1 as SGHDT and CDR2 as YYEEEE. This CDR3 is 14 amino acids long. The V end was cut by 5 bases, the J end by 1 base, with 10 bases between. CDR3 sequence (DNA): TGTGCCAGCAGTTTAGTCGGGAGCAATCAGCCCCAGCATTTT. Its protein product is CASSLVGSNQPQHF.